These T cell receptor beta chains were read from a single sample in a study of blood T cell repertoires in COVID-19. This table comes from immunoSEQ multiplex PCR, and its TCRdb copy is limited to in-frame clones, with some not included. The data show about 180,000 clones, 80% to 90% seen once. The specimen was peripheral blood. Receptors were obtained from a man over 45 with active or convalescent COVID-19. Both conserved end residues are part of each CDR3. D genes are given only for firm matches. Expanded clones are given a class, and other clones once, few, many or no size at all.

>.|TRBJ1-4|.|TRBV14
TGTGCCAGCAGCCAAGATCTTTCGGGGGGTCTGTTTTTT
CASSQDLSGGLFF
>.|TRBJ2-1|.|TRBV5-5
TGTGCCAGCAGCTTGAGTCCCCGGTTGTCCTACAATGAGCAGTTCTTC
CASSLSPRLSYNEQFF
>.|TRBJ2-6|.|TRBV4-1
TGCGCCAGCAGCCAAGGCAGGATCAACTCTGGGGCCAACGTCCTGACTTTC
CASSQGRINSGANVLTF
>.|TRBJ1-5|.|TRBV2
TGTGCCAGCACTGACAGTCTCAATCAGCCCCAGCATTTT
CASTDSLNQPQHF
>.|TRBJ2-3|.|TRBV9
TGTGCCAGCAGCGTAGCTTCGGGAGCGGGCACAGATACGCAGTATTTT
CASSVASGAGTDTQYF
>.|TRBJ1-6|.|TRBV19
TGTGCCAGTAGTGAACAGGGAGCTAATTCACCCCTCCACTTT
CASSEQGANSPLHF
>.|TRBJ2-5|.|TRBV2
TGTGCCAGCAGTGAGACCGCGGGACGGCAAGAGACCCAGTACTTC
CASSETAGRQETQYF
>.|TRBJ1-4|.|TRBV11-2
TGTGCCAGCAGCTTAAGAGGCTTTGCAACTAATGAAAAACTGTTTTTT
CASSLRGFATNEKLFF
>.|TRBJ1-1|.|TRBV19
TGTGCCAGTAGTATTCCGGGAGGGCGATGGACTGAAGCTTTCTTT
CASSIPGGRWTEAFF
>.|TRBJ2-1|TRBD2|TRBV7-6
TGTGCCAGCAGCTCGTCGGGAGCGGGGGGTTACAATGAGCAGTTCTTC
CASSSSGAGGYNEQFF
>.|TRBJ1-2|.|TRBV5-1
TGCGCCAGCAGCTTGTCACTGGAGCTCTATGGCTACACCTTC
CASSLSLELYGYTF
>.|TRBJ2-5|TRBD1|TRBV29-1
TGCAGCGTAGGCCGACAGGGTGAAAACCAGTACTTC
CSVGRQGENQYF
>.|TRBJ2-3|.|TRBV1
TGCACCAGCACCTCGGGGGGCTGCACAGATACGCAGTATTTT
CTSTSGGCTDTQYF
>.|TRBJ2-5|.|TRBV7-3
TGTGCCAGCAGCCTCACACCGGGGGAACTAGAGACCCAGTACTTC
CASSLTPGELETQYF
>.|TRBJ1-1|.|TRBV9
TGTGCCAGCAGCGTAGCGTTAAACACTGAAGCTTTCTTT
CASSVALNTEAFF
>few|TRBJ1-6|.|TRBV3-1/TRBV3-2
TGTGCCAGCAGCCAGGTAGACAGCCCAGGTTCACCCCTCCACTTT
CASSQVDSPGSPLHF
>.|TRBJ1-2|.|TRBV5-4
TGTGCCAGCAGCCCCAACCATCCGGTTGGCTACACCTTC
CASSPNHPVGYTF
>.|TRBJ2-3|.|TRBV28
TGTGCCAGCAGCTCCCCGCAGGGAAATACGCAGTATTTT
CASSSPQGNTQYF
>few|TRBJ1-6|TRBD1|TRBV6-1
TGTGCCAGCAGTGAGCTGGACAGGGGTGGCTCACCCCTCCACTTT
CASSELDRGGSPLHF
>.|TRBJ2-3|TRBD2|TRBV5-5
TGTGCCAGCAGCTTAAGACTAGCGGGGGCCGCCGATACGCAGTATTTT
CASSLRLAGAADTQYF
>.|TRBJ1-1|TRBD1|TRBV11-3
TGTGCCAGCAGCTTACAGGGGGCAGGCACTGAAGCTTTCTTT
CASSLQGAGTEAFF
>once|TRBJ1-4|TRBD1|TRBV20-1
TGCAGTGCTAGTTTAGGGGGCCTTAATGAAAAACTGTTTTTT
CSASLGGLNEKLFF
>.|TRBJ2-7|.|TRBV3-1/TRBV3-2
TGTGCCAGCAGCCAAGGCGGGGAACTGCAGTACTTC
CASSQGGELQYF
>.|TRBJ2-7|TRBD2|TRBV19
TGTGCCAGTAGTATTGGCGGGGGATCGTACGAGCAGTACTTC
CASSIGGGSYEQYF
>.|TRBJ2-7|TRBD1|TRBV28
TGTGCCAGCCGACAGGGGGCTTACGAGCAGTACTTC
CASRQGAYEQYF
>.|TRBJ1-4|.|TRBV9
TGTGCCAGCAGCCCCCCGCCAGGGAATGAAAAACTGTTTTTT
CASSPPPGNEKLFF
>.|TRBJ2-1|.|TRBV9
TGTGCCAGCAGCGTAGCTCGGGGGATTGAGCAGTTCTTC
CASSVARGIEQFF
>.|TRBJ2-5|.|TRBV7-3
TGTGCCAGCAGCTTCACTAGCCAAGAGACCCAGTACTTC
CASSFTSQETQYF
>.|TRBJ2-7|TRBD2|TRBV4-2
TGTGCCAGCAGCCATAGCGGGGGCTACGAGCAGTACTTC
CASSHSGGYEQYF
>.|TRBJ1-1|.|TRBV30
TGTGCCTGGACTGGCTGGGGGGGTTTTGAAGCTTTCTTT
CAWTGWGGFEAFF
>few|TRBJ2-3|.|TRBV11-3
TGTGCCAGCAGCTTAGGAGCCCTTCCCACAGATACGCAGTATTTT
CASSLGALPTDTQYF
>.|TRBJ1-3|.|TRBV6-6
TGTGCCAGCAGTTACTCGGCCTCTGGAAACACCATATATTTT
CASSYSASGNTIYF
>.|TRBJ2-7|TRBD1|TRBV6-2/TRBV6-3
TGTGCCAGCAGTTACTCCCGGGACAGCCACTCCTACGAGCAGTACTTC
CASSYSRDSHSYEQYF
>.|TRBJ2-7|.|TRBV2
TGTGCCAGCAGTGGGGGGCCTAATGGAAAGCAGTACTTC
CASSGGPNGKQYF
>.|TRBJ2-7|TRBD1|TRBV27
TGTGCCAGCAGTACACAGGGGGCCCTGGAGCAGTACTTC
CASSTQGALEQYF
>.|TRBJ2-7|TRBD2|TRBV4-1
TGCGCCAGCAGCCCTAGCGGGAGTTACGAGCAGTACTTC
CASSPSGSYEQYF
>.|TRBJ1-5|TRBD1|TRBV2
TGTGCCAGCAGTGCATTGGGGGGACAGGGAGACCAGCCCCAGCATTTT
CASSALGGQGDQPQHF
>.|TRBJ1-3|.|TRBV7-9
TGTGCCAGCAGCTTGGGACAAGGAAACACCATATATTTT
CASSLGQGNTIYF
>few|TRBJ2-1|TRBD2|TRBV18
TGTGCCAGCTCACCGTCGTCGGGACTAAACTACAATGAGCAGTTCTTC
CASSPSSGLNYNEQFF
>.|TRBJ1-4|TRBD1|TRBV6-4
TGTGCCAGCACCGACCCTTTAACCGGGACAGGGGTGGAAAAACTGTTTTTT
CASTDPLTGTGVEKLFF
>.|TRBJ1-6|.|TRBV7-3
TGTGCCAGCAGCTTAGAGGAGGGTACCACCCTCCACTTT
CASSLEEGTTLHF
>few|TRBJ1-5|TRBD1|TRBV5-1
TGCGCCAGCAGTTATACAGGGGAGTCGAATCAGCCCCAGCATTTT
CASSYTGESNQPQHF
>.|TRBJ1-2|.|TRBV19
TGTGCCAGTACTCCTCAGGACAGATTCTATGGCTACACCTTC
CASTPQDRFYGYTF
>.|TRBJ1-1|TRBD1|TRBV13
TGTGCCAGCAGCTATAACACTAGGGACAGGGGGCTGAACACTGAAGCTTTCTTT
CASSYNTRDRGLNTEAFF
>.|TRBJ2-2|.|TRBV24-1
TGTGCCACCTTAGAGGCGAACACCGGGGAGCTGTTTTTT
CATLEANTGELFF
>.|TRBJ1-2|.|TRBV4-1
TGCGCCAGCAGCCAAGGAGGGTTTAATTCGGGCTACACCTTC
CASSQGGFNSGYTF
>.|TRBJ1-5|.|TRBV6-7
TGTGCCAGCAGGTCGAGGAGGGGCAATCAGCCCCAGCATTTT
CASRSRRGNQPQHF
>.|TRBJ1-1|.|TRBV6-1
TGTGCCAGCAGTGAAGCGCTAGGGGGGGAAGGTGGGACTGAAGCTTTCTTT
CASSEALGGEGGTEAFF
>.|TRBJ1-1|.|TRBV12-3/TRBV12-4
TGTGCCGTAGGGGGTCTCCTGGGGACTGAAGCTTTCTTT
CAVGGLLGTEAFF
>few|TRBJ2-3|.|TRBV18
TGTGCCAGCTCCCGAGGAGTTTCAGATACGCAGTATTTT
CASSRGVSDTQYF
>once|TRBJ1-2|.|TRBV19
TGTGCCAGTAGTATCCAGGCCTCTGGGAGTGGCTACACCTTC
CASSIQASGSGYTF
>few|TRBJ1-5|.|TRBV11-2
TGTGCCAGCAGCTTAGCGGCAGGGAATCAGCCCCAGCATTTT
CASSLAAGNQPQHF
>.|TRBJ1-5|.|TRBV6-5
TGTGCCTCCTGCCCAGGGCAATATAGCAATCAGCCCCAGCATTTT
CASCPGQYSNQPQHF
>.|TRBJ2-1|.|TRBV5-4
TGTGCCAGCAGCCCGGGGGGACAATACAATGAGCAGTTCTTC
CASSPGGQYNEQFF
>.|TRBJ2-2|TRBD1|TRBV7-9
TGTGCCAGCAGCTACAGGGGGCCTGACACCGGGGAGCTGTTTTTT
CASSYRGPDTGELFF
>.|TRBJ2-2|TRBD1|TRBV11-1
TGTGCCAGCCGCAGACAGGGAACCATTACCGGGGAGCTGTTTTTT
CASRRQGTITGELFF
>.|TRBJ2-2|TRBD2|TRBV30
TGTGCCTGGAGTAGAATACGGACTAGCGGGTACACCGGGGAGCTGTTTTTT
CAWSRIRTSGYTGELFF